This TCR beta chain comes out of a study of blood T cell repertoires in COVID-19. Overall study context: Samples representing acute and convalescent COVID-19 were sourced from the United States, Italy and Spain. In each case, the material was cDNA or gDNA derived from T cells, B-cell-depleted T cells, or PBMCs.

Per the authors' pipeline: Reference gene primers were amplified, and this amplification served to estimate nucleated cell counts. Assay used: immunoSEQ multiplex PCR; TCRdb lists only in-frame clones, some missing. V, J and clone size are those of that table, while D and trimming were read from the DNA. The sample yields roughly 160,000 clones, about 85% seen once. V was shortened by 5 bases and J by 7 bases, with 12 bases between the two germline ends. The CDR3 has 12 amino acids. From germline, CDR1 is PRHDT and CDR2 FYEKMQ (reference sequence). The chain joins TRBV13 to TRBJ2-7; a possible D gene is TRBD1 (6 bases). This receptor was identified in a woman aged 80 or over with COVID-19, enrolled during active disease. Sequences were obtained from peripheral blood. In DNA, the CDR3 is TGTGCCAGCAGCCCAAGCGACAGGGAGCAGTACTTC. Protein product: CASSPSDREQYF.